This T cell receptor (beta chain) was recovered during a study of T cell repertoires in cytomegalovirus infection. General observations from the study: CMV carriers having the relevant HLA were flagged by cumulative public TCR beta family frequency.

A few counts support this clonotype. What it recognizes is unknown. J gave up 4 bases and V 4 bases, and 10 bases lay outside the gene matches. This CDR3 has 17 amino acids. Germline CDR1 PRHDT, CDR2 FYEKMQ (reference sequence). TCRdb recomputed calls from the reads with MiXCR, one row per CDR3 protein. The data show 200,000 or so distinct CDR3 sequences, around 20% seen once. V and J are TRBV13 and TRBJ2-3; 11 nucleotides align to TRBD1. Material: PBMCs. This clonotype originated in a human donor in good health (CMV status not recorded). Some clones in this sample may be carry-over from other donors' samples. CDR3 protein: CASSSPPDRGRADTQYF. CDR3 bases: TGTGCCAGCAGCTCTCCCCCGGACAGGGGGCGCGCAGATACGCAGTATTTT. Full variable domain (remainder filled in from reference TRBV13 and TRBJ2-3): AAGVIQSPRHLIKEKRETATLKCYPIPRHDTVYWYQQGPGQDPQFLISFYEKMQSDKGSIPDRFSAQQFSDYHSELNMSSLELGDSALYFCASSSPPDRGRADTQYFGPGTRLTVL.